This TCR beta chain comes out of a study of cytomegalovirus exposure and HLA in healthy donors. Measured with immunoSEQ multiplex PCR; TCRdb has only the in-frame clones, and not every one. The sample has about 120,000 clones, more than 85% seen once. V trimming: 4 bases; J trimming: 5 bases; junction bases outside the gene matches: 9. Germline V gives CDR1 SGDLS, CDR2 YYNGEE. This CDR3 has 15 amino acids. Study-level results: Specificity for CMV antigens was confirmed in vitro for a few of the CMV-associated chains. First-cohort TCR clusters were later found to tend to co-occur in the 90 to 150 validation repertoires.

As for this clone: Its specificity is unknown.

The sample consisted of PBMCs. This clonotype originated in a man between 18 and 35 years old in good health and CMV-seropositive. V and J are TRBV9 and TRBJ2-5; 9 bases line up with TRBD1. CDR3 sequence (DNA): TGTGCCAGCAGCCCAGAGGGACAGGGTGGGGAGACCCAGTACTTC. Residues: CASSPEGQGGETQYF.